This TCR beta chain was sequenced for a study of T cell responses to AZD1222 COVID-19 vaccine. General study points: Across spike, vaccine-associated CD4 TCRs were found, dominant at 160-218 and 743-854. Donors were mostly white British, more females; clonal diversity possibly underestimated. Close to half of all spike-specific TCRs reportedly target regions of the variants that are unmutated.

Sequencing was performed with immunoSEQ multiplex PCR; in TCRdb, only in-frame clones are kept and a portion is missing. The sample shows 150,000 to 200,000 clones, approximately 90% of them seen only once. Comment on this clone: What it binds is unknown.

There are 15 residues in the CDR3. The V gene's germline CDR1 is SGHNT and CDR2 YYREEE (reference sequence). V was trimmed by 5 bases and J by 7 bases, leaving 16 bases between them. Here the sequenced sample was peripheral blood, taken on day 0 of AZD1222 vaccination. The V call is TRBV5-4, the J call TRBJ1-6, with D perhaps matching TRBD1 (5 bases). The source of this sequence is an adult in good health. The CDR3 is CASSLQRGGNSPLHF. The DNA of the CDR3 is TGTGCCAGCAGTTTGCAGAGGGGAGGAAATTCACCCCTCCACTTT.